A single sample is the source of the 3 T cell receptor beta chains below, sequenced in a study of OX40 agonist ivuxolimab in advanced cancers. TCRdb's table, derived via immunoSEQ multiplex PCR, lists solely in-frame clones and lacks some. The sample holds 90,000 to 120,000 clones; 90% are singletons and the top ten take more than 0.25%. The specimen comprised CD4+ or CD8+ T cells sorted from blood, sampled in a trial of the OX40 agonist ivuxolimab. These TCRs come from an adult with an advanced solid tumor such as melanoma, head and neck, liver or kidney cancer.

This chain links TRBV19 with TRBJ1-2; the match to TRBD1 covers 9 bases. There are 16 residues in the CDR3. V gave up 6 bases and J gave up 0 bases; unmatched junction bases: 8. The germline V gene has CDR1 LNHDA and CDR2 SQIVND (reference sequence). CDR3 region: CASSPTGGSTNYGYTF. Here the CDR3 DNA reads TGTGCCAGTAGCCCGACAGGGGGATCAACTAACTATGGCTACACCTTC.

This sequence joins TRBV20-1 and TRBJ2-4; 9 nucleotides line up with TRBD1. CDR3 length: 11 amino acids. The V and J ends lost 5 bases and 15 bases, in that order; junction bases with no gene match: 8. The V gene's germline CDR1 is DFQATT and CDR2 SNEGSKA (reference sequence). The CDR3 nucleotides are TGCAGTGCTCCCTGGACAGGGGTGGGGTACTTC. Protein: CSAPWTGVGYF.

This clone was seen a few times. V gene TRBV7-2 combines with J gene TRBJ1-1; 9 nucleotides line up with TRBD1. CDR3 length: 15 amino acids. Looked up from germline, CDR1 is SGHTA and CDR2 is FQGNSA. V shed 1 base, J shed 2 bases, and the junction held 2 bases outside the gene matches. The CDR3 region is CASSLVTGGNTEAFF. The CDR3 bases are TGTGCCAGCAGCTTAGTTACAGGGGGCAACACTGAAGCTTTCTTT.